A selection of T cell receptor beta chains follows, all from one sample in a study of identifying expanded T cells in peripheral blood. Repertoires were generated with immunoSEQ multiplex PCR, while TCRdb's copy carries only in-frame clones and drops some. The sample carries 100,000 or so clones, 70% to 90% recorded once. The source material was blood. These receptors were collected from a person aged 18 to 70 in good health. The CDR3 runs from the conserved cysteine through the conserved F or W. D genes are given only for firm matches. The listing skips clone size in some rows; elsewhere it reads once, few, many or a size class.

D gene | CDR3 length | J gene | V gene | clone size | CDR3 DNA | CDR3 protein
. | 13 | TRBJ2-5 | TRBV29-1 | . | TGCAGCGTTGAGTACAGGCCCCAAGAGACCCAGTACTTC | CSVEYRPQETQYF
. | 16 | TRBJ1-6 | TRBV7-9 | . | TGTGCCAGCAGCTTAGCCGGGGACGGCCCAAGTCCACCCCTCCACTTT | CASSLAGDGPSPPLHF
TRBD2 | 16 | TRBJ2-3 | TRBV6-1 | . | TGTGCCAGCAGTGGGGTCCTAGCGGGGGGGGCAGATACGCAGTATTTT | CASSGVLAGGADTQYF
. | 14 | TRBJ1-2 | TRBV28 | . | TGTGCCAGCACTTCACTGGGGGCTAACTATGGCTACACCTTC | CASTSLGANYGYTF
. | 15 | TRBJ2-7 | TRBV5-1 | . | TGCGCCAGCAGGGTTGGGACAAAACTTGGCGGGGAGCAGTACTTC | CASRVGTKLGGEQYF
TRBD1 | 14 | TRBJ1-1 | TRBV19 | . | TGTGCCAGTAGAAGGACAGGGAGGAACACTGAAGCTTTCTTT | CASRRTGRNTEAFF
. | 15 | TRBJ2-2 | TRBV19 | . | TGTGCCAGTAACACTCCAGGCGGCGGGGCCGGGGAGCTGTTTTTT | CASNTPGGGAGELFF
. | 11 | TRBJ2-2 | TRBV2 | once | TGTGCCAGCAGCCTGGGGAGGGAGCTGTTTTTT | CASSLGRELFF
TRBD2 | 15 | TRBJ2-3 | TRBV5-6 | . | TGTGCCAGCAGCTTAGTGGGACTAAGCACAGATACGCAGTATTTT | CASSLVGLSTDTQYF
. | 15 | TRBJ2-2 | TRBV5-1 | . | TGCGCCAGCAGCCCCAGTTACTCGAACACCGGGGAGCTGTTTTTT | CASSPSYSNTGELFF
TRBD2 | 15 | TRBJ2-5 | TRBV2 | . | TGTGCCAGCGAACCTAGCGGGAGGCCTCAAGAGACCCAGTACTTC | CASEPSGRPQETQYF
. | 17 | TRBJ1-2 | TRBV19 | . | TGTGCCAGTAGTACAGGGTCCGCGCAGAGCCTTGGGGATGGCTACACCTTC | CASSTGSAQSLGDGYTF
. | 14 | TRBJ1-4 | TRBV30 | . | TGTGCCTGGAGTGGGCTTGCAACTAATGAAAAACTGTTTTTT | CAWSGLATNEKLFF
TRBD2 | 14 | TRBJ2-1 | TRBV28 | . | TGTGCCAGTCATCTAGCGGGAGTTTACAATGAGCAGTTCTTC | CASHLAGVYNEQFF
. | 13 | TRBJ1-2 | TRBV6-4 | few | TGTGCCAGCCGCCCGGACAGCAACTATGGCTACACCTTC | CASRPDSNYGYTF
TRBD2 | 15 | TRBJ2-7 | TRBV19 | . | TGTGCCAGTAGTATTGGGGCTAGCGGGAGCCTCGAGCAGTACTTC | CASSIGASGSLEQYF
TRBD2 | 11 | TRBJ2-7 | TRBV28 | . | TGTGCCAGCAGTACTAGCGACGAGCAGTACTTC | CASSTSDEQYF
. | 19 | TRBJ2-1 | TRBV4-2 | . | TGTGCCAGCAGCCAAGAAAGGTCGGGTCCGGGACTGGGGGTGGGGGAGCAGTTCTTC | CASSQERSGPGLGVGEQFF
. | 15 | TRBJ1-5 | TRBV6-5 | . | TGTGCCAGCAGCCCCTCTACTGTTGGCAATCAGCCCCAGCATTTT | CASSPSTVGNQPQHF
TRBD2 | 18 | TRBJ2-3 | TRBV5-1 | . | TGCGCCAGCAGCTTGTGGACTAGCGGGAGGGGGGACACAGATACGCAGTATTTT | CASSLWTSGRGDTDTQYF
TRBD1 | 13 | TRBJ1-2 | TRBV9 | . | TGTGCCAGCAGCCCCAGGGGGCAGTATGGCTACACCTTC | CASSPRGQYGYTF
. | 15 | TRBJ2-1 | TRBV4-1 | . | TGCGCCAGCAGCCAAGTACAGGGTTCTGACAATGAGCAGTTCTTC | CASSQVQGSDNEQFF
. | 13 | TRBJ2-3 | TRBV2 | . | TGTGCCAGCAGGACAAATCTCCCAGATACGCAGTATTTT | CASRTNLPDTQYF
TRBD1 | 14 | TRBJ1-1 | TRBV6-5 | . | TGTGCCAGCAGCGCACAGGGGTCCAGCACTGAAGCTTTCTTT | CASSAQGSSTEAFF
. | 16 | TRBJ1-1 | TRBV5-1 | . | TGCGCCAGCAGCTTGGATGAAATGGGAGGGAACACTGAAGCTTTCTTT | CASSLDEMGGNTEAFF
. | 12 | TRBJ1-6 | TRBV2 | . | TGTGCCAGCAGTGATTACGGGGTACCCCTCCACTTT | CASSDYGVPLHF
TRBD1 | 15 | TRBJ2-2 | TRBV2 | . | TGTGCCAGCAGATGGGGACAGGGAGGGACCGGGGAGCTGTTTTTT | CASRWGQGGTGELFF
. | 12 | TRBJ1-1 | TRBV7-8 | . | TGTGCCAGCAGCTTTGACTCAGGGGAGGCTTTCTTT | CASSFDSGEAFF
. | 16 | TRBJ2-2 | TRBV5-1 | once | TGCGCCAGCAGCTTGGTGTCACGCACGAACACCGGGGAGCTGTTTTTT | CASSLVSRTNTGELFF
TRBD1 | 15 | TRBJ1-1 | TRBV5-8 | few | TGTGCCAGCACCCACCGGGACAGGGCGAACACTGAAGCTTTCTTT | CASTHRDRANTEAFF
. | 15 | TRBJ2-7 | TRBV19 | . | TGTGCCAGTAGTATCACGGGGGCCTTCTCCTACGAGCAGTACTTC | CASSITGAFSYEQYF
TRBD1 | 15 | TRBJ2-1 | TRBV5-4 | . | TGTGCCAGCAGCCCGGACAGGGGTTCCTACAATGAGCAGTTCTTC | CASSPDRGSYNEQFF
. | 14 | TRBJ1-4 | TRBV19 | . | TGTGCCAGTAGTCCTCGTGGGGCGAATGAAAAACTGTTTTTT | CASSPRGANEKLFF
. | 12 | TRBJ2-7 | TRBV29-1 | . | TGCAGCGTTGAAGAGGGGCTGCGAGAGCAGTACTTC | CSVEEGLREQYF
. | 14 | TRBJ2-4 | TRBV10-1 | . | TGCGCCAGCAGTGACCCCCTTCGGAAAAACATTCAGTACTTC | CASSDPLRKNIQYF
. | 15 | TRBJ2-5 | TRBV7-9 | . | TGTGCCAGCAGCTTATCCCCGGGAGCAGGGGAGACCCAGTACTTC | CASSLSPGAGETQYF
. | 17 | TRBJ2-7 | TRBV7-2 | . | TGTGCCAGCAGCTCAAGGGAAGGAGGGCCAGCGGGTAAAGAGCAGTACTTC | CASSSREGGPAGKEQYF
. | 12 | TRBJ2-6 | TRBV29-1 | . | TGCAGCGTCCCGTCCGGGGCCAACGTCCTGACTTTC | CSVPSGANVLTF
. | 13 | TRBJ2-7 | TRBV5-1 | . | TGCGCCAGCAGCTTGAAATTGACAGGCCTAGAGTACTTC | CASSLKLTGLEYF
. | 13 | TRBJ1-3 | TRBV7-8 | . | TGTGCCAGCAGCTTAGGTCAGTCGAACACCATATATTTT | CASSLGQSNTIYF
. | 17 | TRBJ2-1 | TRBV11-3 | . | TGTGCCAGCAGCTTATCAGCCGGGGAAAGCTCCTACAATGAGCAGTTCTTC | CASSLSAGESSYNEQFF
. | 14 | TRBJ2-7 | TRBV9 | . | TGTGCCAGCAGCGTAGATCTACAACCCTACGAGCAGTACTTC | CASSVDLQPYEQYF
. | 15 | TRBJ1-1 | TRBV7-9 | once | TGTGCCAGCAGCTCCCCACAAGTTTGGAACACTGAAGCTTTCTTT | CASSSPQVWNTEAFF
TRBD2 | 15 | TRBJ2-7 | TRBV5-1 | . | TGCGCCAGCAGCACGGGACTAGCGGGAGGCTACGAGCAGTACTTC | CASSTGLAGGYEQYF
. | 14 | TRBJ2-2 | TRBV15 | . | TGTGCCACCAGCAGAGACAGGGGGGCCGGGGAGCTGTTTTTT | CATSRDRGAGELFF
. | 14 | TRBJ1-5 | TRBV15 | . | TGTGCCACCAGCGTCAGGGGATACAATCAGCCCCAGCATTTT | CATSVRGYNQPQHF
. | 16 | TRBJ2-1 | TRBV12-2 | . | TGTGCAAGTCGCATCCCTCGGGAGGGCCGTTTCGATGAGCAGTTCTTC | CASRIPREGRFDEQFF
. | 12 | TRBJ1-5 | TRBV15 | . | TGTGCCACCAGCAGAGATTTTCAGCCCCAGCATTTT | CATSRDFQPQHF
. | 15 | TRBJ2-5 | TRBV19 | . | TGTGCCAGCTCCCAGGGGGGGCAGATCTGGGAGACCCAGTACTTC | CASSQGGQIWETQYF
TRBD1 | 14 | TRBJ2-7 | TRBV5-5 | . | TGTGCCAGCAGCTTGTTGGGACAGTCCTACGAGCAGTACTTC | CASSLLGQSYEQYF
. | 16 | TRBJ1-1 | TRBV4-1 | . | TGCGCCAGCAGCCAAGATCGGGGGGTTGGGAACACTGAAGCTTTCTTT | CASSQDRGVGNTEAFF
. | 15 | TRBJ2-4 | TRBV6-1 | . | TGTGCCAGCAGTGAAGCATCGGACTCCGGGAACATTCAGTACTTC | CASSEASDSGNIQYF
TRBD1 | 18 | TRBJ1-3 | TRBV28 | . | TGTGCCAGCAGTAACTTATATCCCGGGACAGGGACTGGAAACACCATATATTTT | CASSNLYPGTGTGNTIYF
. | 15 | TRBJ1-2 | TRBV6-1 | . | TGTGCCAGCAGTGAAGAGGTGGGCTATTCTCGTGGCTACACCTTC | CASSEEVGYSRGYTF